The next 29 T cell receptor beta chains were all read from a single sample in a study of blood T cell repertoires in COVID-19. TCRdb's table, derived via immunoSEQ multiplex PCR, lists solely in-frame clones and lacks some. The sample shows hundreds of thousands of clones, 65% to 85% of them seen only once. Sequencing was carried out using PBMCs or T cells enriched from blood (not recorded which). All receptors come from a woman aged 40-49 years with acute COVID-19.

The chain has TRBV6-4 and TRBJ2-2, with TRBD1 identical over 7 bases. Unmatched junction bases numbered 5, after V lost 9 bases and J lost 4 bases. The CDR3 loop spans 13 amino acids. Germline V gene data show CDR1 as MRHNA and CDR2 as SNTAGT. This chain's CDR3 is CASSQGITGELFF. The CDR3 DNA is TGTGCCAGTTCACAGGGGATCACCGGGGAGCTGTTTTTT.

The V and J genes are TRBV11-2 and TRBJ2-1; 11 bases agree with TRBD2. The germline V gene has CDR1 SGHAT and CDR2 FQNNGV. With V trimmed by 4 bases and J by 9 bases, 8 bases remained unmatched. The CDR3 is 15 amino acids. The CDR3 region is CASSSIAGGPREQFF. The CDR3 bases are TGTGCCAGCAGCTCCATAGCGGGAGGGCCGCGTGAGCAGTTCTTC.

This sequence joins TRBV28 and TRBJ2-1; TRBD2 matches 10 bases. V was pared by 5 bases and J by 5 bases, with 6 bases of the junction left unmatched. The germline CDR1 and CDR2 sequences are MDHEN and SYDVKM. The CDR3 consists of 15 residues. The CDR3 nucleotides are TGTGCCAGCAGTCGACTAGCGGGTGTTAACAATGAGCAGTTCTTC. Protein sequence: CASSRLAGVNNEQFF.

The CDR3 nucleotides are TGTGCCAGCAGCATTCATAGTAGCGGGAGACGGAATGAGCAGTTCTTC. This gives the protein CASSIHSSGRRNEQFF. The chain uses TRBV7-9 and TRBJ2-1; 9 bases align to TRBD2. Germline V lookup: CDR1 SEHNR, CDR2 FQNEAQ (reference sequence). Unmatched junction bases numbered 12, after V lost 5 bases and J lost 7 bases. This CDR3 region has 16 residues.

The rearrangement joins TRBV15 to TRBJ2-3, with 9 positions matching TRBD2. The CDR3 contains 15 residues. Per the germline V gene, CDR1 is LNHNV and CDR2 is YYDKDF (reference sequence). The trim removed 6 bases at V and 3 bases at J, leaving 7 bases unmatched. CDR3 nucleotide sequence: TGTGCCACCAGGACTAGCGGTCACATAACAGATACGCAGTATTTT. Protein product: CATRTSGHITDTQYF.

V gene TRBV27 combines with J gene TRBJ2-1; 8 bases match TRBD2. Trimming removed 6 bases from V and 10 bases from J; junction bases left unmatched: 8. CDR3 length equals 13 residues. Germline CDR1 is MNHEY and CDR2 is SMNVEV (reference sequence). The CDR3: CASREAGAEEQFF. CDR3 coding DNA: TGTGCCAGCAGGGAAGCGGGAGCGGAAGAGCAGTTCTTC.

This clone was detected only a few times. The rearrangement links TRBV19 to TRBJ1-5; 8 bases fit TRBD1. Germline V CDR1 and CDR2: LNHDA, SQIVND (reference sequence). This CDR3 has 17 residues. V was clipped by 1 base and J by 5 bases; unmatched bases: 10. The CDR3 region has the DNA TGTGCCAGTAGTATAGCCAGGGGGCATCATCAGGATCAGCCCCAGCATTTT. Its protein is CASSIARGHHQDQPQHF.

This clone is a singleton in its sample. The chain uses TRBV30 and TRBJ2-7; a weak D match, TRBD2 (5 bases). This CDR3 comprises 14 residues. CDR1 and CDR2 (germline): GTSNPN, SVGIG (reference sequence). With 3 bases removed from V and 5 bases from J, the gap between germline ends came to 17 bases. CDR3 DNA: TGTGCCTGGAGACCGCTCGGCCGGGGAAACGAGCAGTACTTC. This encodes CAWRPLGRGNEQYF.

This sequence joins TRBV5-1 and TRBJ2-7; TRBD1 might be the D (6 bases). Germline assignment: CDR1 SGHRS and CDR2 YFSETQ. With 0 bases removed from V and 5 bases from J, the gap between germline ends came to 21 bases. The CDR3 sequence is 17 residues long. The CDR3 loop is CASSLASSVQGGNEQYF. The CDR3 bases are TGCGCCAGCAGCTTGGCCAGTAGTGTACAGGGCGGTAACGAGCAGTACTTC.

The chain joins TRBV4-2 to TRBJ2-3; 10 nucleotides align to TRBD2. The CDR3 runs 16 residues. Trimming at V came to 4 bases and at J to 3 bases, leaving 7 bases not matched to a gene. Germline values: CDR1 LGHNA, CDR2 YNFKEQ. In DNA, the CDR3 is TGTGCCAGCAGCCTGTCGACGACTAGCGGGACAGATACGCAGTATTTT. This gives the protein CASSLSTTSGTDTQYF.

The chain couples TRBV7-2 to TRBJ1-2; 9 nucleotides align to TRBD1. Looked up from germline, CDR1 is SGHTA and CDR2 is FQGNSA. V trimming: 5 bases; J trimming: 4 bases; junction bases outside the gene matches: 14. The CDR3 extends over 17 amino acids. The CDR3, as DNA: TGTGCCAGCAGCCGTGACCTCTCCGGGACAGGGTTCTATGGCTACACCTTC. This encodes CASSRDLSGTGFYGYTF.

The V gene is TRBV30, the J gene TRBJ1-1, with TRBD1 matching 10 bases. The CDR3 covers 14 residues. After removal of 4 bases from V and 7 bases from J, the junction contained 9 bases not matched to a gene. Germline V gene data show CDR1 as GTSNPN and CDR2 as SVGIG (reference sequence). CDR3 loop: CAWTRPGQGREAFF. The DNA for the CDR3 is TGTGCCTGGACTAGGCCGGGACAGGGGCGTGAAGCTTTCTTT. The complete variable domain, with remaining parts taken from reference TRBV30 and TRBJ1-1, reads SQTIHQWPATLVQPVGSPLSLECTVEGTSNPNLYWYRQAAGRGLQLLFYSVGIGQISSEVPQNLSASRPQDRQFILSSKKLLLSDSGFYLCAWTRPGQGREAFFGQGTRLTVV.

The chain combines TRBV28 with TRBJ1-5; no reliable D call. From germline, CDR1 is MDHEN and CDR2 SYDVKM. Trimming cost V 6 bases and J 0 bases, with 18 bases left between them. This CDR3 region has 17 residues. CDR3 residues: CASSPLGVPNSNQPQHF. The CDR3 coding sequence is TGTGCCAGCAGCCCACTAGGAGTACCGAATAGCAATCAGCCCCAGCATTTT. The full variable domain, its missing parts supplied by reference TRBV28 and TRBJ1-5, is DVKVTQSSRYLVKRTGEKVFLECVQDMDHENMFWYRQDPGLGLRLIYFSYDVKMKEKGDIPEGYSVSREKKERFSLILESASTNQTSMYLCASSPLGVPNSNQPQHFGDGTRLSIL.

V gene TRBV2 combines with J gene TRBJ1-3, with unresolved D. Trimming cost V 5 bases and J 6 bases, with 11 bases left between them. This CDR3 is 13 amino acids long. Looked up from germline, CDR1 is SNHLY and CDR2 is FYNNEI. The CDR3: CASSIYLVNTIYF. The CDR3 region has the DNA TGTGCCAGCAGTATCTACCTAGTAAACACCATATATTTT.

The chain has TRBV30 and TRBJ1-4, with D possibly TRBD1 on 6 matching bases. The CDR3 length is 11 residues. V lost 0 bases, J lost 10 bases, and 6 bases lay in between. The germline V gene has CDR1 GTSNPN and CDR2 SVGIG (reference sequence). CDR3 sequence reads: CAWSVQGKLFF. The CDR3 nucleotides are TGTGCCTGGAGTGTACAGGGAAAACTGTTTTTT. The entire variable domain, with the rest obtained from reference TRBV30 and TRBJ1-4, is as follows: SQTIHQWPATLVQPVGSPLSLECTVEGTSNPNLYWYRQAAGRGLQLLFYSVGIGQISSEVPQNLSASRPQDRQFILSSKKLLLSDSGFYLCAWSVQGKLFFGSGTQLSVL.

Comment on this clone: Sequence at one end of the junction differs from germline and may be a read error. The chain has TRBV10-3 and TRBJ2-3, with D possibly being TRBD2 (6 bases). The germline V gene has CDR1 ENHRY and CDR2 SYGVKD. CDR3 length: 12 amino acids. CDR3 amino acids: CAISDYRDFPDF. The CDR3 bases are TGTGCCATCAGTGATTACCGGGACTTCCCTGATTTT.

This chain joins TRBV4-2 and TRBJ1-2; TRBD1 matches 7 bases. Germline CDR1 and CDR2: LGHNA and YNFKEQ. This CDR3 comprises 15 residues. Losses at the gene ends were 5 bases for V and 3 bases for J; bases not matched to a gene: 9. In DNA, the CDR3 is TGTGCCAGCAGCTTAAACCCGGGACAGCACTATGGCTACACCTTC. This encodes CASSLNPGQHYGYTF.

V is TRBV6-2 or TRBV6-3 and J is TRBJ2-7, with no clear D. The germline V gene has CDR1 MNHEY and CDR2 SVGEGT. The CDR3 totals 16 residues. With 2 bases removed from V and 1 base from J, the gap between germline ends came to 15 bases. The CDR3 sequence is CASSYISSELSYEQYF. For the CDR3, the DNA is TGTGCCAGCAGTTACATATCCTCAGAACTATCCTACGAGCAGTACTTC.

The chain's CDR3 is CASSVRTDTWGQPQHF. CDR3 coding DNA: TGCGCCAGCAGTGTGAGGACTGATACCTGGGGTCAGCCCCAGCATTTT. The chain couples TRBV10-1 to TRBJ1-5, with D hard to call. CDR3 size: 16 residues. V was pared by 4 bases and J by 6 bases, with 19 bases between. Per germline, CDR1 WNHNN and CDR2 SYGVQD (reference sequence).

The chain links TRBV4-2 to TRBJ1-4, with TRBD1 matching over 8 bases. The CDR3 is made up of 16 amino acids. CDR1 LGHNA and CDR2 YNFKEQ come from the germline V gene. The junction had 10 bases not matched to a gene; V was cut back by 2 bases and J by 8 bases. CDR3 protein: CASSQPPGTGDEKLFF. CDR3 sequence (DNA): TGTGCCAGCAGCCAACCACCCGGGACAGGCGACGAAAAACTGTTTTTT.

This rearrangement joins TRBV28 to TRBJ1-2; the D gene is possibly TRBD1 (6 bases). V gave up 5 bases and J gave up 7 bases, with 14 bases separating them. This CDR3 comprises 13 residues. CDR1 and CDR2 (germline): MDHEN, SYDVKM. In nucleotides, the CDR3 is TGTGCCAGCAGTATCGACAGGTCCGGTGGCTACACCTTC. It encodes CASSIDRSGGYTF.

The genes are TRBV24-1 and TRBJ1-2, with D perhaps TRBD1 (5 bases). Germline CDR1 is KGHDR and CDR2 is SFDVKD. Trimming left V 3 bases short and J 8 bases short, with 12 bases between. The CDR3 sequence is 13 residues long. CDR3 residues: CATSDGPGPGYTF. The CDR3 bases are TGTGCCACCAGTGATGGCCCAGGGCCCGGCTACACCTTC.

V gene TRBV19 combines with J gene TRBJ2-3, with 8 positions matching TRBD2. The CDR3 totals 13 residues. Germline V lookup: CDR1 LNHDA, CDR2 SQIVND (reference sequence). Trimming removed 3 bases from V and 6 bases from J; junction bases left unmatched: 2. DNA for the CDR3: TGTGCCAGTAGTATGGGACTAGAGGATACGCAGTATTTT. Translated: CASSMGLEDTQYF.

The rearrangement uses TRBV7-6 and TRBJ1-6; D might be TRBD1 (6 bases). In germline, CDR1 is SGHVS, CDR2 FNYEAQ. The CDR3 is 15 residues long. V lost 7 bases and J 5 bases, leaving 15 bases between the germline ends. CDR3 sequence: CASTVGGVNNSPLHF. The CDR3 coding sequence is TGTGCCAGCACCGTAGGGGGGGTAAATAATTCACCCCTCCACTTT.

The chain is built from TRBV7-9 and TRBJ1-1; D is ambiguous. V shed 1 base and J shed 6 bases, with 6 bases lying between them. Germline V gene data show CDR1 as SEHNR and CDR2 as FQNEAQ (reference sequence). The CDR3 loop spans 12 amino acids. The CDR3 region is CASSLVNSEAFF. The CDR3 DNA reads as TGTGCCAGCAGCTTAGTCAACTCTGAAGCTTTCTTT. The variable domain in full, with the rest retrieved from reference TRBV7-9 and TRBJ1-1, is DTGVSQNPRHKITKRGQNVTFRCDPISEHNRLYWYRQTLGQGPEFLTYFQNEAQLEKSRLLSDRFSAERPKGSFSTLEIQRTEQGDSAMYLCASSLVNSEAFFGQGTRLTVV.

The V and J genes are TRBV30 and TRBJ1-4; D gene uncertain. V was trimmed by 2 bases and J by 4 bases, leaving 8 bases between them. This CDR3 region has 13 residues. Germline V gene lookup returns CDR1 GTSNPN and CDR2 SVGIG (reference sequence). CDR3 loop: CAWSSGVNEKLFF. The CDR3 bases are TGTGCCTGGAGTTCCGGGGTTAATGAAAAACTGTTTTTT.

V is TRBV10-2 and J is TRBJ1-4; possible D gene TRBD1, 5 bases. V lost 2 bases to trimming and J lost 5 bases, with 15 bases between them. Per germline, CDR1 WSHSY and CDR2 SAAADI. There are 16 residues in the CDR3. The CDR3 loop reads CASSEVGTGVNEKLFF. CDR3 bases: TGCGCCAGCAGTGAGGTGGGAACAGGAGTAAATGAAAAACTGTTTTTT.

The chain joins TRBV5-4 to TRBJ1-5, with D unclear. CDR1 is SGHNT and CDR2 is YYREEE in the germline V gene (reference sequence). V was cut by 4 bases and J by 0 bases, with 14 bases left in between. The length of the CDR3 is 16 residues. CDR3 DNA sequence: TGTGCCAGCAGCCCCGACCCGGGTCGTAGCAATCAGCCCCAGCATTTT. Protein sequence: CASSPDPGRSNQPQHF.

The chain carries TRBV7-2 and TRBJ1-6; D unclear. This CDR3 contains 14 residues. CDR1 is SGHTA and CDR2 is FQGNSA in the germline V gene. V was pared by 1 base and J by 6 bases, with 7 bases between. The CDR3 is CASSLVSPNSPLHF. The DNA of the CDR3 is TGTGCCAGCAGCTTAGTGAGTCCTAATTCACCCCTCCACTTT.